This passage covers 25 T cell receptor beta chains from one sample sequenced in a study of blood T cells in healthy people across ages. The authors ran a second PCR of about 6 to 11 cycles using a sample-barcoded 5' primer and a J-beta primer mix. TCRdb recomputed calls from the 5' RACE reads with MiXCR, one row per CDR3 protein. The table includes 550,000 to 800,000 distinct CDR3 sequences, approximately 31% detected once. The sample taken for sequencing was blood. Every receptor here comes from a woman older than 75 in good health.

With respect to this clonotype: One junction end disagrees with the germline gene, perhaps due to a read error. The chain joins TRBV12-3 or TRBV12-4 to TRBJ2-3; D gene uncertain. The CDR3 runs to 15 residues. The CDR3 loop reads CASSRALVGTDAQYF. In nucleotides, the CDR3 is TGTGCCAGCAGTCGGGCCCTAGTGGGCACAGATGCGCAGTATTTT.

Ten or more counts support this clonotype. The genes are TRBV7-8 and TRBJ2-7; D gene ambiguous. The CDR3 spans 14 residues. Trimming took off 5 bases at V and 3 bases at J, with 14 bases between the two ends. Germline CDR1 reads SGHVS; CDR2 reads FQNEAQ. CDR3 region: CASSPQNDGYEQYF. In DNA form, the CDR3 reads TGTGCCAGCAGCCCCCAAAACGATGGCTACGAGCAGTACTTC. Looking up the rest from reference TRBV7-8 and TRBJ2-7 gives the full variable domain: GAGVSQSPRYKVAKRGQDVALRCDPISGHVSLFWYQQALGQGPEFLTYFQNEAQLDKSGLPSDRFFAERPEGSVSTLKIQRTQQEDSAVYLCASSPQNDGYEQYFGPGTRLTVT.

This rearrangement joins TRBV29-1 to TRBJ2-7; TRBD1 aligns across 7 bases. This CDR3 is 14 amino acids long. The V and J ends lost 7 bases and 1 base, in that order; junction bases with no gene match: 10. Looked up from germline, CDR1 is SQVTM and CDR2 is ANQGSEA. This CDR3 reads CSAGTTGVSYEQYF. Here the CDR3 DNA reads TGCAGCGCTGGGACAACAGGGGTGTCCTACGAGCAGTACTTC.

At least ten counts were recorded for this clonotype. This sequence joins TRBV4-3 and TRBJ1-2, with 7 nucleotides matching TRBD1. The junction had 6 bases not matched to a gene; V was cut back by 0 bases and J by 8 bases. This CDR3 region has 14 residues. Germline V lookup: CDR1 LGHNA, CDR2 YSLEER. The CDR3 DNA follows: TGCGCCAGCAGCCAAGAGCAGAGGGGACAGGGCTACACCTTC. This sequence encodes CASSQEQRGQGYTF.

The chain has TRBV19 and TRBJ1-5; weak D call: TRBD1 (6 bases). The CDR3 has 14 amino acids. The V and J ends lost 7 bases and 0 bases respectively, with 10 bases between them. Per germline, CDR1 LNHDA and CDR2 SQIVND (reference sequence). CDR3 DNA sequence: TGTGCCAGTAAACAGGGCGATAGCAATCAGCCCCAGCATTTT. This sequence encodes CASKQGDSNQPQHF. Together with reference TRBV19 and TRBJ1-5, the CDR3 gives the full variable domain: DGGITQSPKYLFRKEGQNVTLSCEQNLNHDAMYWYRQDPGQGLRLIYYSQIVNDFQKGDIAEGYSVSREKKESFPLTVTSAQKNPTAFYLCASKQGDSNQPQHFGDGTRLSIL.

For this clonotype: A clone one base away is much larger, so this may be a read error. This rearrangement joins TRBV7-2 to TRBJ2-6; D not resolved. The germline V gene encodes CDR1 SGHTA and CDR2 FQGNSA. V lost 2 bases, J lost 0 bases, and 11 bases lay in between. The length of the CDR3 is 17 residues. CDR3 sequence reads: CASSLKVRFSGANVLTF. The CDR3 region has the DNA TGTGCCAGCAGCTTAAAAGTTCGGTTCTCTGGGGCCAACGTCCTGACTTTC.

This clonotype was picked up many times. This chain uses TRBV12-3 or TRBV12-4 with TRBJ1-2; no clear D gene. The CDR3 loop spans 14 amino acids. The V gene lost 2 bases and the J gene lost 2 bases, with 9 bases spanning the gap. The CDR3 reads CASSLWEANYGYTF. CDR3 coding DNA: TGTGCCAGCAGTTTATGGGAAGCCAACTATGGCTACACCTTC.

The genes are TRBV5-4 and TRBJ2-3; weak D call: TRBD2 (6 bases). Looked up from germline, CDR1 is SGHNT and CDR2 is YYREEE (reference sequence). V lost 3 bases and J lost 4, with 18 bases in between. The CDR3 consists of 16 residues. The CDR3 is CASSSRGAGRSDTQYF. The DNA of the CDR3 is TGTGCCAGCAGCTCCCGCGGGGCGGGGCGGTCAGATACGCAGTATTTT.

The sample holds a few counts of this clonotype. A much larger clone lies a single base off, so this may be a read error. The J gene is TRBJ2-7, the V gene TRBV3-1; D not certain. V gave up 2 bases and J gave up 2 bases, with 13 bases separating them. CDR1 is LGHDT and CDR2 is YNNKEL in the germline V gene (reference sequence). This CDR3 spans 15 amino acids. In nucleotides, the CDR3 is TGTGCCAGCAGCCAACCAGGAGCTGGGCCCTACGAGCAGTACTTC. Protein product: CASSQPGAGPYEQYF.

This clonotype was seen ten or more times. This rearrangement joins TRBV7-9 to TRBJ1-1, with D unclear. Germline loops: CDR1 SEHNR, CDR2 FQNEAQ (reference sequence). The CDR3 has 10 residues. CDR3 in amino acids: CRVTDTEAFF. DNA of the CDR3: TGTCGGGTTACGGACACTGAAGCTTTCTTT.

This clonotype was recorded many times. The chain couples TRBV20-1 to TRBJ2-7, with 11 bases matching TRBD1. The CDR3 covers 14 residues. With 3 bases clipped from V and 2 bases from J, the junction kept 3 bases outside the gene matches. Looked up from germline, CDR1 is DFQATT and CDR2 is SNEGSKA (reference sequence). CDR3 DNA: TGCAGTGCTAGTTCGGGACAGGGGGCCTACGAGCAGTACTTC. The encoded protein is CSASSGQGAYEQYF.

This clonotype came up many times. V and J are TRBV5-1 and TRBJ2-1; TRBD2 matches at 8 bases. J gave up 7 bases and V 2 bases, and 5 bases lay outside the gene matches. Germline V CDR1 and CDR2: SGHRS, YFSETQ. The CDR3 is made up of 14 amino acids. Here the CDR3 reads CASSLAGVHNEQFF. For the CDR3, the DNA is TGCGCCAGCAGCTTAGCGGGGGTGCATAATGAGCAGTTCTTC.

The V and J genes are TRBV27 and TRBJ1-6; perhaps TRBD1 as D (6 bases). The V and J ends lost 2 bases and 9 bases respectively, with 20 bases between them. This CDR3 is built from 17 residues. The germline CDR1 and CDR2 sequences are MNHEY and SMNVEV (reference sequence). CDR3: CASSLRGQGSLTSPLHF. CDR3 coding DNA: TGTGCCAGCAGTTTAAGGGGCCAGGGGTCACTTACTTCACCCCTCCACTTT.

This clonotype was observed a few times. The gene calls are TRBV12-3 or TRBV12-4 and TRBJ2-2; D uncertain. The CDR3 spans 11 residues. V lost 3 bases and J lost 8, with 4 bases in between. Here the CDR3 DNA reads TGTGCCAGCAGTTTTCGGGGGGAGCTGTTTTTT. It encodes CASSFRGELFF.

This clonotype came up a few times. This may arise from a read error, as a much more abundant clone is one base away. The V and J genes are TRBV24-1 and TRBJ2-1, with 10 bases identical to TRBD1. The CDR3 extends over 18 amino acids. J lost 13 bases, V lost 3 bases, and 20 bases had no gene match. Germline CDR1 and CDR2: KGHDR and SFDVKD. CDR3 sequence: CATSDHGQGERFYETQFF. CDR3 sequence (DNA): TGTGCCACCAGTGATCATGGACAGGGGGAGCGGTTTTATGAGACCCAGTTCTTC.

In the case of this clonotype: This may come from a read error, since a much larger clone is one base off. This chain connects TRBV7-8 to TRBJ1-2; maybe TRBD1 (5 bases). The CDR3 has 15 residues. From germline, CDR1 is SGHVS and CDR2 FQNEAQ. The CDR3 region is CASSYRTAANCGYTF. The CDR3 DNA follows: TGTGCCAGCAGCTACAGGACGGCTGCTAACTGTGGCTACACCTTC. Looking up the rest from reference TRBV7-8 and TRBJ1-2 gives the full variable domain: GAGVSQSPRYKVAKRGQDVALRCDPISGHVSLFWYQQALGQGPEFLTYFQNEAQLDKSGLPSDRFFAERPEGSVSTLKIQRTQQEDSAVYLCASSYRTAANCGYTFGSGTRLTVV.

This clonotype was seen a handful of times. A much larger clone lies one base from this, so it may be a read error. The rearrangement joins TRBV6-1 to TRBJ2-3; the match to TRBD1 covers 8 bases. The CDR3 loop spans 16 amino acids. With V trimmed by 2 bases and J by 8 bases, 12 bases remained unmatched. The germline V gene has CDR1 MNHNS and CDR2 SASEGT. The CDR3 DNA reads as TGTGCCAGCAGTGAAATCCTAGGACAGGGACCCGGTACGCAGTATTTT. This gives the protein CASSEILGQGPGTQYF.

This clonotype was seen repeatedly, ten times or more. V gene TRBV7-9 combines with J gene TRBJ2-1; no clear D. The CDR3 extends over 15 amino acids. Germline lookup yields CDR1 SEHNR and CDR2 FQNEAQ (reference sequence). V lost 1 base, J lost 1 base, and 8 bases lay in between. CDR3 bases: TGTGCCAGCAGCTTAGTCGCCCTTTCCTACAATGAGCAGTTCTTC. It encodes CASSLVALSYNEQFF.

In this sample, this clonotype turned up many times. This chain connects TRBV5-1 to TRBJ2-3; 8 bases are a match to TRBD2. Germline CDR1 is SGHRS and CDR2 is YFSETQ. J was trimmed by 1 base and V by 3 bases; bases with no gene match: 10. The CDR3 is made up of 17 amino acids. CDR3 in amino acids: CASSWTAGGPRTDTQYF. The CDR3 DNA is TGCGCCAGCAGCTGGACGGCGGGGGGCCCTCGCACAGATACGCAGTATTTT.

The table lists this clonotype with many counts. This rearrangement joins TRBV20-1 to TRBJ1-1; no reliable D call. Germline assignment: CDR1 DFQATT and CDR2 SNEGSKA (reference sequence). The CDR3 is made up of 13 amino acids. Trimming removed 0 bases at V and 1 base at J, with 6 bases between. CDR3 in amino acids: CSARDWQNTEAFF. The DNA for the CDR3 is TGCAGTGCTAGAGATTGGCAGAACACTGAAGCTTTCTTT.

The chain links TRBV7-8 to TRBJ1-1, with D uncertain. Germline V gene data show CDR1 as SGHVS and CDR2 as FQNEAQ. Trimming left V 4 bases short and J 5 bases short, with 11 bases between. The CDR3 sequence is 13 residues long. CDR3 residues: CASSSPGWTEAFF. The DNA for the CDR3 is TGTGCCAGCAGCTCCCCGGGTTGGACTGAAGCTTTCTTT.

This clonotype was counted only a few times. The chain combines TRBV3-1 with TRBJ2-2; 9 nucleotides line up with TRBD1. J was trimmed by 9 bases and V by 9 bases; bases with no gene match: 8. The CDR3 spans 13 residues. Germline loops: CDR1 LGHDT, CDR2 YNNKEL (reference sequence). Here the CDR3 DNA reads TGTGCCAGTAGGGAGACAGGGGGGCGGGAGCTGTTTTTT. Protein product: CASRETGGRELFF.

This clonotype has a single count. The CDR3 here is CSARKGPIPVGYTF. CDR3 sequence (DNA): TGCAGTGCTAGGAAAGGACCCATCCCAGTTGGCTACACCTTC. The chain carries TRBV20-1 and TRBJ1-2; D unresolved. Germline V gives CDR1 DFQATT, CDR2 SNEGSKA (reference sequence). This CDR3 spans 14 amino acids. V was pared by 3 bases and J by 7 bases, with 18 bases between.

V usage is TRBV20-1 and J usage is TRBJ1-2; D is perhaps TRBD1 (5 bases). The CDR3 has 13 residues. Trimming took off 0 bases at V and 4 bases at J, with 9 bases between the two ends. In germline, CDR1 is DFQATT, CDR2 SNEGSKA (reference sequence). The CDR3, as DNA: TGCAGTGCTAGAGATGGGACGGTCTATGGCTACACCTTC. Its translation: CSARDGTVYGYTF.

The rearrangement links TRBV7-6 to TRBJ1-2; D not certain. Looked up from germline, CDR1 is SGHVS and CDR2 is FNYEAQ. Trimming took 4 bases from V and 7 from J, leaving 10 bases between them. The CDR3 is 12 residues long. This CDR3 reads CASSSNLGGYTF. The CDR3 DNA is TGTGCCAGCAGCTCGAATCTGGGTGGCTACACCTTC. Full variable domain (outside the CDR3, taken from reference TRBV7-6 and TRBJ1-2): GAGVSQSPRYKVTKRGQDVALRCDPISGHVSLYWYRQALGQGPEFLTYFNYEAQQDKSGLPNDRFSAERPEGSISTLTIQRTEQRDSAMYRCASSSNLGGYTFGSGTRLTVV.